This T cell receptor (beta chain) was found in a study of blood T cells in healthy people across ages. The sample holds a few counts of this clonotype. A second roughly 7 to 11 cycle PCR used barcoded and J-beta primers. The authors tagged each cDNA molecule using a template-switch adaptor with 12 random nucleotides. TCRdb reprocessed the 5' RACE reads with MiXCR, giving one entry per CDR3 protein. The sample has hundreds of thousands of distinct CDR3 sequences, 24% seen once; the top ten hold under 9%. Germline assignment: CDR1 MDHEN and CDR2 SYDVKM. The V segment lost 3 bases and the J segment 8 bases; nucleotides outside the gene matches: 2. This CDR3 region has 12 residues. About 10 milliliters was the volume of peripheral blood drawn from each donor. Per-sample PBMC isolation yielded at least 6.5 million cells. These data also featured in a second study, about T cells of mothers and their children. From that study: Whatever RNA was extracted went entirely into cDNA synthesis, at roughly 1.6 ug per 15 ul.

Input material: blood. This receptor was identified in a boy aged 5-17 years in good health. V is TRBV28 and J is TRBJ2-7; the match to TRBD1 covers 9 bases. The CDR3 coding sequence is TGTGCCAGCAGTTTCGGACAGGGGCAGCAGTACTTC. Residues: CASSFGQGQQYF.